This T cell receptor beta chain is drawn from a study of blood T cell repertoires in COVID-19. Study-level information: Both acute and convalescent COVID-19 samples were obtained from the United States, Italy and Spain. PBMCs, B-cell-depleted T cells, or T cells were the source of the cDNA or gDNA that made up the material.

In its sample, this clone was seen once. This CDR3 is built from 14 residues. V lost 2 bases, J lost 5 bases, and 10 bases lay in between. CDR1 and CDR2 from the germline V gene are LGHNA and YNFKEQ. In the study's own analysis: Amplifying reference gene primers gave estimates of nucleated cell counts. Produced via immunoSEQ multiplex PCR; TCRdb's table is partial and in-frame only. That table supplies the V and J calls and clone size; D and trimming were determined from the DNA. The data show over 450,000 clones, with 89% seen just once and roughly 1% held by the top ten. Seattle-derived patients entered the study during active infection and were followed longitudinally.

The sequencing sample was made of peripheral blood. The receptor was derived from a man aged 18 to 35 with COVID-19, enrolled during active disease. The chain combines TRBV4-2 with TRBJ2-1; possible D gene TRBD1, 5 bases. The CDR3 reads CASSQPTGHNEQFF. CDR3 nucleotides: TGTGCCAGCAGCCAACCAACAGGTCACAATGAGCAGTTCTTC.